The clone carrying this T cell receptor beta chain was seen once. The sample belongs to a study of CD8+ T cells in alopecia areata. RNA was isolated and reverse transcribed to cDNA, the sequencing template. Clones were sequenced by immunoSEQ multiplex PCR, and TCRdb holds only the in-frame ones, with some missing. This sample has some 100,000 clones, with 30% to 40% found just once. The CDR3 has 13 residues. The V end lost 7 bases, the J end lost 8 bases, and 12 bases lay between the germline ends. The germline V gene encodes CDR1 SGHTA and CDR2 FQGNSA. The clonotype was recovered from a human donor with alopecia areata. V and J are TRBV7-2 and TRBJ1-6, with D uncertain. Sequences were obtained from CD4+ T cells sorted from blood. CDR3: CASTPSVDSPLHF. CDR3 coding DNA: TGTGCCAGCACCCCGTCGGTGGATTCACCCCTCCACTTT.